Reported below is one T cell receptor beta chain. The antigen is not known. This entry comes from a study of T cell responses to AZD1222 COVID-19 vaccine. Study-wide results and limits: Most donors were white British, females outnumbered males, and clonal diversity was possibly underestimated.

The V and J ends lost 4 bases and 7 bases, in that order; junction bases with no gene match: 8. CDR3 length: 15 residues. Per germline, CDR1 SGHRS and CDR2 YFSETQ. Only in-frame clones appear in the TCRdb table, and some are missing; sequencing was by immunoSEQ multiplex PCR. The sample shows about 180,000 clones, 70% to 90% of them seen only once. The sequence was collected from an adult in good health. V and J are TRBV5-1 and TRBJ1-6; 7 bases agree with TRBD1. Sample: peripheral blood, taken on day 0 of AZD1222 vaccination. CDR3 region: CASSLDRVGNSPLHF. CDR3 bases: TGCGCCAGCAGCCTAGACAGGGTGGGGAATTCACCCCTCCACTTT.